The clone carrying this T cell receptor beta chain has just one count. Its matching antigen is unknown. These data are taken from a study of cytomegalovirus exposure and HLA in healthy donors. Study-level background: Unique TCR beta sequences numbering approximately 120 million came from about 180 million T cells in an earlier analysis. Study results and limitations: Reportedly, diagnosis of cytomegalovirus status by the classifier showed high specificity and sensitivity. Later, TCR association rates were found to vary by HLA locus, highest for DRB1 and lowest for HLA-C.

The primer mix had 60 Vbeta and 13 Jbeta primers. Assay: immunoSEQ multiplex PCR; the TCRdb copy retains only in-frame clones and omits some. The sample has over 110,000 clones, 82% seen once. This TCR derives from a male donor in good health and CMV-seronegative. The sample comprised PBMCs.

The CDR3 here is CASSVDSSAPGGTDTQYF. The CDR3 DNA reads TGTGCCAGCAGCGTAGATTCTAGCGCTCCCGGTGGGACAGATACGCAGTATTTT. The chain combines TRBV9 with TRBJ2-3, with D perhaps TRBD2 (6 bases). V was trimmed by 0 bases and J by 3 bases, leaving 20 bases between them. Germline values: CDR1 SGDLS, CDR2 YYNGEE. The CDR3 spans 18 residues. The whole variable domain, filled in from reference TRBV9 and TRBJ2-3, reads DSGVTQTPKHLITATGQRVTLRCSPRSGDLSVYWYQQSLDQGLQFLIQYYNGEERAKGNILERFSAQQFPDLHSELNLSSLELGDSALYFCASSVDSSAPGGTDTQYFGPGTRLTVL.